The clone carrying this TCR beta chain has at least ten counts. The antigen is not known. Nobody among the patients had been given any treatment before thyroid surgery. The source of the sample is a study of metastatic and nonmetastatic thyroid tumors. As for the study in general: Repertoire comparison spanned blood and tumor or nodule tissue of malignant and benign thyroid patients.

Study findings and constraints: Malignant thyroid tumors reportedly had TCR beta diversity that was significantly higher than in benign nodules, in blood and tumor.

Per the authors' pipeline: Clinicopathological groups supplied CDR3 differences that were used to build a distant-metastasis classifier for papillary thyroid cancer. Using MiXCR, TCRdb re-called clones from the PCR reads. For this entry, the V and J calls and clone size follow TCRdb and not the study's own pipeline. There are about 14,000 clones in the sample; approximately 32% occur only once, and approximately 24% lies in the top ten. This CDR3 region has 13 residues. V lost 2 bases and J lost 8; bases outside the gene matches: 4. Germline V lookup: CDR1 MNHNS, CDR2 SASEGT. Sequenced input: tumor tissue. The rearrangement joins TRBV6-1 to TRBJ2-3; 7 bases agree with TRBD2. This TCR derives from a female donor with papillary thyroid cancer or a benign thyroid nodule (not recorded which). Some clones in this sample may be carry-over from other donors' samples. The CDR3 is CASSETAGVTQYF. CDR3 bases: TGTGCCAGCAGTGAAACGGCGGGAGTTACGCAGTATTTT.